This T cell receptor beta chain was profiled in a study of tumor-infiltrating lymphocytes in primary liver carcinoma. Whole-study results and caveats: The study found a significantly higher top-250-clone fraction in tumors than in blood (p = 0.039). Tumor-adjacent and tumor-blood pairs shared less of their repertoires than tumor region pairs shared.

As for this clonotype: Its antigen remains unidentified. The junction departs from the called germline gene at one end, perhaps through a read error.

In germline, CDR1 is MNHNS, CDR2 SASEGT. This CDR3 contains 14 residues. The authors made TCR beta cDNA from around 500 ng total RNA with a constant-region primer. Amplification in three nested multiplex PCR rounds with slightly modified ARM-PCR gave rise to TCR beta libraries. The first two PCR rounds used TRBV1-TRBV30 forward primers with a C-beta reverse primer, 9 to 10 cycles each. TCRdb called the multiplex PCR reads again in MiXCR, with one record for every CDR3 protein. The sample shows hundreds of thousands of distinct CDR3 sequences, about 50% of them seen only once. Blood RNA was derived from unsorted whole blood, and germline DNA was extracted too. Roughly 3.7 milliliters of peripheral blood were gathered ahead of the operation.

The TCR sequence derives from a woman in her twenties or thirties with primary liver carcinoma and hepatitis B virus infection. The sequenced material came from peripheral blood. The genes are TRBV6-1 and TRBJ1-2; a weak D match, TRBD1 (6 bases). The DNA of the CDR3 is TGTGCCAGCAGAGAAGGGACATGGTTGTATGGCTACACCTTC. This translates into CASREGTWLYGYTF.